The present TCR beta chain was sequenced within a study of cytomegalovirus exposure and HLA in healthy donors. A word on this clone: As yet, its antigen is unknown.

PCR involved 60 Vbeta and 13 Jbeta primers. TCRdb's table, derived via immunoSEQ multiplex PCR, lists solely in-frame clones and lacks some. Of approximately 150,000 clones listed, 65% to 70% are singletons. Study-level points and caveats: Association of fewer than 20,000 TCR beta sequences with HLA alleles was found at 0.05 false discovery rate in a later analysis. The authors later found most CMV-associated TCR beta chains appeared HLA-restricted. It was taken for granted in presence/absence analyses that sequencing depth across donors was roughly uniform.

The CDR3 is 12 residues long. The germline CDR1 and CDR2 sequences are MNHEY and SMNVEV (reference sequence). V was clipped by 6 bases and J by 6 bases, with 9 bases between them. This receptor was obtained from a man under 40 in good health and CMV-seropositive. This sequence joins TRBV27 and TRBJ2-1; unclear D gene. The sequenced sample consisted of PBMCs. The CDR3 protein is CASSPVGNEQFF. The CDR3 DNA reads as TGTGCCAGCAGCCCCGTCGGCAATGAGCAGTTCTTC.